This T cell receptor beta chain was captured by sequencing in a study of CD8+ T cells in alopecia areata. Study summary: Treated patients received oral tofacitinib, 5 to 10 mg twice daily. Tofacitinib ran for 6 to 18 months before 6 months off drug. Study results and caveats: Mouse data revealed clearer TCR sharing than patient data did, a gap possibly tied to HLA.

With respect to this clone: Its antigen remains unknown.

Trimming shortened V by 6 bases and J by 3 bases, and 17 bases separated the two germline ends. Germline CDR1 is MRHNA and CDR2 is SNTAGT. The CDR3 length is 15 residues. Alopecia areata patients gave lesional scalp punch biopsies and peripheral blood samples. RNA, once extracted, was reverse transcribed into cDNA for use as the sequencing template. Generated by immunoSEQ multiplex PCR, the TCRdb table keeps only in-frame clones and is missing some. The table lists some 130,000 clones, 45% to 50% of them singletons. The sequencing used CD8+ T cells sorted from blood, collected at week 0. The receptor was isolated from a human donor with alopecia areata. The chain employs TRBV6-4 and TRBJ1-1, with a tentative D call TRBD1 (6 bases). The CDR3 region is CASRSARGRYTEAFF. CDR3 sequence (DNA): TGTGCCAGCAGATCGGCCAGGGGCCGGTACACTGAAGCTTTCTTT.